This TCR beta chain is drawn from a study of regulatory T cells in long-lasting Graves disease. The study, taken as a whole, reports: TRBV28 was favored in persistent disease, as were TRBJ1-2 and TRBJ2-5.

This clonotype was detected many times. As yet, its antigen is unknown. Assembly of TCR beta libraries relied on iRepertoire HTBI primers together with Arm-PCR of CDR3 regions. TCRdb reprocessed the multiplex PCR reads with MiXCR, giving one entry per CDR3 protein. The sample includes about 560,000 distinct CDR3 sequences, about 16% of them seen just once. The time point here: newly diagnosed GD, antithyroid drugs for less than 3 months. PBMC-extracted RNA yielded the TCR library. Trimming cost V 6 bases and J 7 bases; bases outside gene matches: 11. The CDR3 is 14 amino acids. Per the germline V gene, CDR1 is MNHNS and CDR2 is SASEGT. The same specimen was also included in a second study, on T cells in Graves' hyperthyroidism and ophthalmopathy. This second study says: Patients counted as stable if ophthalmopathy did not develop within 18 months. Researchers ran a first-round RT-PCR on the TCR CDR3 using the HTBI primer set.

Here the sequenced sample was peripheral blood mononuclear cells (PBMCs), taken at new diagnosis, from a patient treated with antithyroid drugs. This TCR came from a man aged 18 to 29 with Graves disease. The chain carries TRBV6-1 and TRBJ2-7, with 8 bases identical to TRBD1. CDR3 loop: CASRPGQAYLEQYF. The CDR3 region has the DNA TGTGCCAGCAGGCCGGGACAGGCCTACTTAGAGCAGTACTTC.